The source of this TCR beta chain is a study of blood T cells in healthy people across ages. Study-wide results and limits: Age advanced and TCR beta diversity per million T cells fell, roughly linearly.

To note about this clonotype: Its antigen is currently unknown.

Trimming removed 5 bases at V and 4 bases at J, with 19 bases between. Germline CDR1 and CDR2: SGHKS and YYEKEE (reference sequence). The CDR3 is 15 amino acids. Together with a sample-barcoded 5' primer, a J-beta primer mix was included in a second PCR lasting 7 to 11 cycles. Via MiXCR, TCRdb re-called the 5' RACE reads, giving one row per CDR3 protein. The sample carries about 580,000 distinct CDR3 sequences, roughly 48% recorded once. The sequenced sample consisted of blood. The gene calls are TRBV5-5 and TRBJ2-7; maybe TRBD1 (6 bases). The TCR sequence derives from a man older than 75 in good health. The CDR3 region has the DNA TGTGCCAGCAGGCAAGAAGTGGGACACCCATACGAGCAGTACTTC. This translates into CASRQEVGHPYEQYF.